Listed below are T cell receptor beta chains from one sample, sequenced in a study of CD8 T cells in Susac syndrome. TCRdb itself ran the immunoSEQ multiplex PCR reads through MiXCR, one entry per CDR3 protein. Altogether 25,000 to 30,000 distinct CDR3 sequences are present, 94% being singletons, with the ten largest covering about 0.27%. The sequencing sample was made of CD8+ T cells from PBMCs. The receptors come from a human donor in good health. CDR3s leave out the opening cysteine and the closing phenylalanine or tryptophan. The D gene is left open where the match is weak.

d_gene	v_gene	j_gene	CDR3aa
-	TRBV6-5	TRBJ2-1	ASSYRGRHEQF
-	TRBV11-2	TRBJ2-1	ASSFSSSYNEQF
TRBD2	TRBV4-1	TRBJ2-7	ASSLSGGGRHEQH
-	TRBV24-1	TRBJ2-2	ATSDSTTGELF
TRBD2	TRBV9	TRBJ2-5	ASSVSGGARETQY
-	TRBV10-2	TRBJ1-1	ASSATGNTEAF
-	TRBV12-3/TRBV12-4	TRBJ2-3	ASSLMGDTQY